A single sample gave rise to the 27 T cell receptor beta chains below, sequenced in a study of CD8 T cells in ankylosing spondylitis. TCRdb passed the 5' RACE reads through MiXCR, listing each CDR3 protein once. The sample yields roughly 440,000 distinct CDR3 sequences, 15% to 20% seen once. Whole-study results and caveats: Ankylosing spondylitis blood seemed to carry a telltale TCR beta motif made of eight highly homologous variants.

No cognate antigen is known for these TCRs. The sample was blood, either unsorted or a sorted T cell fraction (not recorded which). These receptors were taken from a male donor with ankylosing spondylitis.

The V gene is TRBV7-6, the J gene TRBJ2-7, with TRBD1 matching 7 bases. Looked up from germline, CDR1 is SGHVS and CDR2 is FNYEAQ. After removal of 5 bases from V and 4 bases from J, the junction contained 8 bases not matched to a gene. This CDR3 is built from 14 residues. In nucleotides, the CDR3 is TGTGCCAGCAGCCGAAATGGACAGGTATACGAGCAGTACTTC. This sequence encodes CASSRNGQVYEQYF.

The DNA of the CDR3 is TGTGCCAGCAGAGCAGGGACCGCCTACGAGCAGTACTTC. It codes for CASRAGTAYEQYF. The chain couples TRBV2 to TRBJ2-7; D might be TRBD1 or TRBD2, each matching 5 bases. CDR3 length: 13 residues. V was cut by 6 bases and J by 2 bases, with 11 bases left in between. The germline gives CDR1 SNHLY, CDR2 FYNNEI. Complete variable domain (other parts from reference TRBV2 and TRBJ2-7): EPEVTQTPSHQVTQMGQEVILRCVPISNHLYFYWYRQILGQKVEFLVSFYNNEISEKSEIFDDQFSVERPDGSNFTLKIRSTKLEDSAMYFCASRAGTAYEQYFGPGTRLTVT.

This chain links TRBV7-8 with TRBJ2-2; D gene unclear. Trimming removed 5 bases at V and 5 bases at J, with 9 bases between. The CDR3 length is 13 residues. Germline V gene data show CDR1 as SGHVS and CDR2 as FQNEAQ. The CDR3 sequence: CASSLVFTGELFF. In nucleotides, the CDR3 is TGTGCCAGCAGCCTCGTCTTTACCGGGGAGCTGTTTTTT.

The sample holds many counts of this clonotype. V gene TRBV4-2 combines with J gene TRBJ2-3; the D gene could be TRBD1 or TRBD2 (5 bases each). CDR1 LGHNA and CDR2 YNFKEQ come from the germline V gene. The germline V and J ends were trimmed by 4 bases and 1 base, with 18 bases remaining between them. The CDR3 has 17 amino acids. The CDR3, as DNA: TGTGCCAGCAGCCCCGGGACGTGGGGTTCTGGCACAGATACGCAGTATTTT. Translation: CASSPGTWGSGTDTQYF.

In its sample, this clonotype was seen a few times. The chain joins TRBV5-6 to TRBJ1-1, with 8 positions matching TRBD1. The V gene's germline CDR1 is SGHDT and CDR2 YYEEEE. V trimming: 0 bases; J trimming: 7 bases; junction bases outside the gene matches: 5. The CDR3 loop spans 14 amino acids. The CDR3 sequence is CASSLGQGWSEAFF. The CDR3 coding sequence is TGTGCCAGCAGCTTGGGACAGGGGTGGAGTGAAGCTTTCTTT.

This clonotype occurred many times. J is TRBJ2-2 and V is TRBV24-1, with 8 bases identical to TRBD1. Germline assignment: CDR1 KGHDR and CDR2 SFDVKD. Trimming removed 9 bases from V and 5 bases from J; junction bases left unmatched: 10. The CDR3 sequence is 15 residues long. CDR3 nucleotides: TGTGCCACCGAAAAACAGGGGGGAGGAACCGGGGAGCTGTTTTTT. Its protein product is CATEKQGGGTGELFF.

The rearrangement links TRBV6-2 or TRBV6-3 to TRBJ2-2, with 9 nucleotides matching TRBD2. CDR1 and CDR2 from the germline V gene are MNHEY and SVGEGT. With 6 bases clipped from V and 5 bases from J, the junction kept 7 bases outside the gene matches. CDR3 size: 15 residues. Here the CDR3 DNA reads TGTGCCAGCAGCCTGACTAGCGGACGTACCGGGGAGCTGTTTTTT. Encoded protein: CASSLTSGRTGELFF.

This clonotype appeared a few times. CDR3: CASSRLVHTQYF. In DNA form, the CDR3 reads TGTGCCAGCAGTCGACTAGTCCATACGCAGTATTTT. This chain uses TRBV6-6 with TRBJ2-3, with a tentative D call TRBD2 (6 bases). Germline lookup yields CDR1 MNHNY and CDR2 SVGAGI (reference sequence). Trimming cost V 5 bases and J 7 bases, with 10 bases left between them. The CDR3 is made up of 12 amino acids.

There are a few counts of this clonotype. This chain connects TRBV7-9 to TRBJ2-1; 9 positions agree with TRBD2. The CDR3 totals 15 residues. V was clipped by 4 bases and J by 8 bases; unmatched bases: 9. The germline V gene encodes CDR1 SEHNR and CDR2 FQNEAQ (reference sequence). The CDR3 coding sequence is TGTGCCAGCAGCTCAACCCTGGGACTAGCCTATGAGCAGTTCTTC. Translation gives CASSSTLGLAYEQFF.

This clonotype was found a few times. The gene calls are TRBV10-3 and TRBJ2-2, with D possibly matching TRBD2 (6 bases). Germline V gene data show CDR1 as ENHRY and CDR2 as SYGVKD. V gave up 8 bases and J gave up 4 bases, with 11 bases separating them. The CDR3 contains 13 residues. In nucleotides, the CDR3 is TGTGCCATCTCGGGACTCACCACCGGGGAGCTGTTTTTT. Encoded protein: CAISGLTTGELFF.

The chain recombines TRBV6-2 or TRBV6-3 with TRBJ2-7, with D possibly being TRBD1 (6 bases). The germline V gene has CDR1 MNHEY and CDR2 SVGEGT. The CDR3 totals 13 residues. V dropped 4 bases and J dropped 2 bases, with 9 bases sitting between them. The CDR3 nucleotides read TGTGCCAGCAGTTGGACAGACGCCTACGAGCAGTACTTC. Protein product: CASSWTDAYEQYF.

The CDR3 DNA is TGCGCCAGCAGCCAAGGGACGGCGGCAGAGACCCAGTACTTC. This translates into CASSQGTAAETQYF. This chain links TRBV5-1 with TRBJ2-5; either TRBD1 or TRBD2 may fit D (5 bases each). V was trimmed by 4 bases and J by 4 bases, leaving 14 bases between them. The germline gives CDR1 SGHRS, CDR2 YFSETQ. CDR3 length equals 14 residues.

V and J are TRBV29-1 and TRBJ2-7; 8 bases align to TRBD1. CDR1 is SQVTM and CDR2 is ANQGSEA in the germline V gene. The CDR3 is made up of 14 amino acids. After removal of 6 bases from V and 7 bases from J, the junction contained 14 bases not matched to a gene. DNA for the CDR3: TGCAGCGTCCGGAGGGGACAGGCTCCTCGGGAGCAGTACTTC. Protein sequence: CSVRRGQAPREQYF.

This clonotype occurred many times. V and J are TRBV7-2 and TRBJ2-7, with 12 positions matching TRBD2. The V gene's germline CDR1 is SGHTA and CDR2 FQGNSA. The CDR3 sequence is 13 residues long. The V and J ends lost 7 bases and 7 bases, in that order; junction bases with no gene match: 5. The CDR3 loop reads CASTILAGGEQYF. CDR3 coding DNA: TGTGCCAGCACCATACTAGCGGGAGGTGAGCAGTACTTC.

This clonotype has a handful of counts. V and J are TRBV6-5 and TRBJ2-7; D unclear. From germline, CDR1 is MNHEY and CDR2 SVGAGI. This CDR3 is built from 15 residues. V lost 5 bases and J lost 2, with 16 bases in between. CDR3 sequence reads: CASSNDRDVAYEQYF. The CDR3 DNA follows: TGTGCCAGCAGTAACGACCGTGATGTGGCCTACGAGCAGTACTTC.

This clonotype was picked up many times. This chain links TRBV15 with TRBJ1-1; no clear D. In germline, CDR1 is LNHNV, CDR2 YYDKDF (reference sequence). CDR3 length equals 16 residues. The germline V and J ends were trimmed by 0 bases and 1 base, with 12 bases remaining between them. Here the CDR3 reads CATSRDQGLTNTEAFF. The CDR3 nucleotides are TGTGCCACCAGCAGAGATCAAGGTCTCACGAACACTGAAGCTTTCTTT.

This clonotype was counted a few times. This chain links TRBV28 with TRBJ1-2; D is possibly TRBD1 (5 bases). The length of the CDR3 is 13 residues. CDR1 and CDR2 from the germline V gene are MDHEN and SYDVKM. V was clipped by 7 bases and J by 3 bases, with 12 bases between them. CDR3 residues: CASITGGDYGYTF. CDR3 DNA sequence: TGTGCCAGCATCACGGGGGGGGACTATGGCTACACCTTC.

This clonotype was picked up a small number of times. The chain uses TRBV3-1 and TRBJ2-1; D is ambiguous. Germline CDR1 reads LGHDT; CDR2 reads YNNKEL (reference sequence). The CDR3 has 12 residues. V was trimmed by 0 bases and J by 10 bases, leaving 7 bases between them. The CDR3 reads CASSQDWSEQFF. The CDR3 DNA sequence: TGTGCCAGCAGCCAAGATTGGTCAGAGCAGTTCTTC.

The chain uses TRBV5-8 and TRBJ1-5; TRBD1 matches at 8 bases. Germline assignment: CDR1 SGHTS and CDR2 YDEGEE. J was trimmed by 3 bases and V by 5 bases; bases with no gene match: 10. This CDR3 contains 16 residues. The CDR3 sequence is CASRGTGEGDNQPQHF. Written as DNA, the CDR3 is TGTGCCAGCAGGGGGACAGGTGAAGGGGACAATCAGCCCCAGCATTTT.

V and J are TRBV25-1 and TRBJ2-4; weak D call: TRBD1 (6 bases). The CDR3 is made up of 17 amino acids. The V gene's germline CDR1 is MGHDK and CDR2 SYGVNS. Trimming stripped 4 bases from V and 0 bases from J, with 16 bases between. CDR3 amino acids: CASSAQDSSLAKNIQYF. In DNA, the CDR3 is TGTGCCAGCAGTGCCCAGGACAGTTCGTTAGCCAAAAACATTCAGTACTTC.

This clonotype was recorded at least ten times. The CDR3 DNA follows: TGTGCCATCTCTAGCGGGAAAACATCCTACGAGCAGTACTTC. The encoded protein is CAISSGKTSYEQYF. V and J are TRBV10-3 and TRBJ2-7; 9 bases line up with TRBD2. The germline gives CDR1 ENHRY, CDR2 SYGVKD. The CDR3 totals 14 residues. V dropped 8 bases and J dropped 1; count of bases not matched to a gene: 6.

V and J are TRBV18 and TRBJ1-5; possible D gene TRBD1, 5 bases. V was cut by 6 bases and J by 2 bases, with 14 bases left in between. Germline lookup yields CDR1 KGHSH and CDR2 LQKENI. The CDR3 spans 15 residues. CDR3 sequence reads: CASSSRDGRNQPQHF. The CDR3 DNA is TGTGCCAGCTCTTCCCGGGACGGCCGCAATCAGCCCCAGCATTTT.

The CDR3 spells CASSLEVYTEAFF. CDR3 DNA: TGTGCCAGCAGCTTAGAAGTGTACACTGAAGCTTTCTTT. The gene calls are TRBV7-2 and TRBJ1-1; D is unclear. Germline V CDR1 and CDR2: SGHTA, FQGNSA. Trimming took off 1 base at V and 3 bases at J, with 6 bases between the two ends. This CDR3 has 13 residues.

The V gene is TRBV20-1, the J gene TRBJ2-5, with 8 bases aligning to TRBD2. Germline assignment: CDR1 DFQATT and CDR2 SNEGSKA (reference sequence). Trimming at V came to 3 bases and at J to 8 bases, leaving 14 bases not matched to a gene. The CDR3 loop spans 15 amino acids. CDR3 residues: CSASRVTGGVFTQYF. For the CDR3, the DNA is TGCAGTGCTAGTCGTGTGACGGGAGGGGTGTTCACCCAGTACTTC.

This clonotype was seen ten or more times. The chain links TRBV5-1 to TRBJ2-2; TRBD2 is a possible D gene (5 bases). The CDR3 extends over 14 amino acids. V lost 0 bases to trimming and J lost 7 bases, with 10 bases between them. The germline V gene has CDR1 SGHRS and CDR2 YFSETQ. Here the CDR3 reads CASSLVPGNGELFF. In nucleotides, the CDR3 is TGCGCCAGCAGCTTGGTTCCGGGGAACGGGGAGCTGTTTTTT.

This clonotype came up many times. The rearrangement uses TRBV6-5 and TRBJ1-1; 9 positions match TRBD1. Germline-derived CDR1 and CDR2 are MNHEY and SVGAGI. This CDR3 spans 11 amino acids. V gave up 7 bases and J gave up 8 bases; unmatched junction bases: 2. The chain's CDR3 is CASKQGAEAFF. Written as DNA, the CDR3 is TGTGCCAGCAAACAGGGGGCGGAAGCTTTCTTT.

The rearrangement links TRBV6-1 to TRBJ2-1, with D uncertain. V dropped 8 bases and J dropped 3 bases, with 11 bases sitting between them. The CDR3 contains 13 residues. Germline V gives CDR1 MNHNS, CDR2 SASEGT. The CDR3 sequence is CASGAPGYNEQFF. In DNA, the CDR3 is TGTGCCAGCGGCGCGCCCGGCTACAATGAGCAGTTCTTC.